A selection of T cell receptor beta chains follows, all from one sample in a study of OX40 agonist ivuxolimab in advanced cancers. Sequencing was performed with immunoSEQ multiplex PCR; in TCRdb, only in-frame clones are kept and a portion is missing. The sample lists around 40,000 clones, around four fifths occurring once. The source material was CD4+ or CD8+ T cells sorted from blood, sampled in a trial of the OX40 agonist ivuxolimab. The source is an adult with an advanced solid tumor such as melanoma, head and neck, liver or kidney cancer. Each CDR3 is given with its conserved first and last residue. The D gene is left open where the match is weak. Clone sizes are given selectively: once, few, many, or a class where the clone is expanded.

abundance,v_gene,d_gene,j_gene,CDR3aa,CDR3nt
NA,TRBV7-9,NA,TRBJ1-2,CASSLVVEGYGYTF,TGTGCCAGCAGCTTAGTCGTGGAGGGCTATGGCTACACCTTC
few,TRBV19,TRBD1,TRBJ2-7,CASADRGRDEQYF,TGTGCCAGCGCCGACAGGGGGCGGGATGAGCAGTACTTC
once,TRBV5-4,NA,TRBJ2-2,CASSLSATGELFF,TGTGCCAGCAGCTTATCTGCCACCGGGGAGCTGTTTTTT
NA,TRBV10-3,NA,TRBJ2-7,CAIREGYEQYF,TGTGCCATCAGGGAGGGATACGAGCAGTACTTC
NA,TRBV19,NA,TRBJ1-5,CASSPPRSSYSNQPQHF,TGTGCCAGTAGTCCCCCGAGGAGCAGTTATAGCAATCAGCCCCAGCATTTT
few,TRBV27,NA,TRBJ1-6,CASSFRPGNSPLHF,TGTGCCAGCAGTTTTCGCCCGGGGAATTCACCCCTCCACTTT
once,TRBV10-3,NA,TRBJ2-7,CAISESQGIPNEQYF,TGTGCCATCAGTGAGTCCCAGGGGATCCCAAACGAGCAGTACTTC
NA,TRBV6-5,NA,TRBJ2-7,CASRASFEQYF,TGTGCCAGCAGGGCCAGCTTCGAGCAGTACTTC
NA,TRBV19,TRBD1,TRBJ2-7,CASSSDPGQRTYEQYF,TGTGCCAGTAGTTCAGATCCGGGACAGCGGACCTACGAGCAGTACTTC
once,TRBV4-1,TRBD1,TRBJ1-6,CASSQDPPTRDSYSPLHF,TGCGCCAGCAGCCAAGATCCCCCAACCCGGGACAGTTATTCACCCCTCCACTTT
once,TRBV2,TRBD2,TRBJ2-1,CASSRTSGDNEQFF,TGTGCCAGCAGTCGGACTAGCGGGGACAATGAGCAGTTCTTC
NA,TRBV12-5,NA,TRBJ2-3,CASGSGPQGQDTQYF,TGTGCTAGTGGTTCCGGGCCCCAGGGGCAGGATACGCAGTATTTT
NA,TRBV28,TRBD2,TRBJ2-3,CASRSSGPPQDTQYF,TGTGCCAGCAGGAGTAGCGGGCCCCCACAGGATACGCAGTATTTT
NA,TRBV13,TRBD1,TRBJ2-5,CASSLVTWTGGLEQETQYF,TGTGCCAGCAGCTTAGTAACCTGGACAGGGGGATTAGAACAAGAGACCCAGTACTTC
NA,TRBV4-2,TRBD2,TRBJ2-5,CASSQVGTSGRMETQYF,TGTGCCAGCAGCCAAGTAGGGACTAGCGGGAGAATGGAGACCCAGTACTTC
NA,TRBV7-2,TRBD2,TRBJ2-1,CASSSMGAAGVYNEQFF,TGTGCCAGCAGCTCGATGGGCGCAGCGGGAGTCTACAATGAGCAGTTCTTC
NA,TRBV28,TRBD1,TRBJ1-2,CASSGRGQGADYGYTF,TGTGCCAGCAGTGGGCGGGGACAGGGGGCCGACTATGGCTACACCTTC
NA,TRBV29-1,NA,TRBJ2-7,CSVRTPQSSYEQYF,TGCAGCGTAAGGACCCCCCAGAGCTCCTACGAGCAGTACTTC
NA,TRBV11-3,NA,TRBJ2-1,CASSTNGPEQFF,TGTGCCAGCAGCACTAACGGACCGGAGCAGTTCTTC
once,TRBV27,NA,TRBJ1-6,CASSWKDRLHSPLHF,TGTGCCAGCAGTTGGAAAGACAGGCTCCATTCACCCCTCCACTTT